These 22 T cell receptor beta chains share one sample of origin, sequenced in a study of blood T cells in healthy people across ages. Together with a sample-barcoded 5' primer, a J-beta primer mix was included in a second PCR lasting about 6 to 11 cycles. TCRdb used MiXCR to reprocess the 5' RACE reads, holding one entry per CDR3 protein. The table records approximately 1,000,000 distinct CDR3 sequences, more than 30% of them present only once. The sequenced sample consisted of blood. These receptor sequences come from a man aged 18 to 35 in good health.

This clonotype has more than one count but fewer than ten. CDR3 protein: CASSQDVAQGGEKLFF. In nucleotides, the CDR3 is TGCGCCAGCAGCCAAGATGTGGCACAGGGCGGAGAAAAACTGTTTTTT. V usage is TRBV4-3 and J usage is TRBJ1-4, with D possibly TRBD1 on 6 matching bases. V lost 0 bases and J lost 8, with 16 bases in between. From germline, CDR1 is LGHNA and CDR2 YSLEER. This CDR3 is built from 16 residues.

The gene calls are TRBV20-1 and TRBJ2-1; D possibly corresponds to TRBD1 (6 bases). Trimming removed 3 bases from V and 12 bases from J, with 21 bases in between. The CDR3 sequence is 14 residues long. From germline, CDR1 is DFQATT and CDR2 SNEGSKA (reference sequence). This CDR3 reads CSASMGARPSGQFF. The CDR3 DNA is TGCAGTGCTAGTATGGGGGCCCGGCCTAGTGGGCAGTTCTTC.

The chain is built from TRBV20-1 and TRBJ2-7; D is unclear. Germline loops: CDR1 DFQATT, CDR2 SNEGSKA (reference sequence). The CDR3 runs to 14 residues. Trimming left V 0 bases short and J 7 bases short, with 16 bases between. The CDR3 loop reads CSAREGVTYNEQYF. CDR3 sequence (DNA): TGCAGTGCTAGAGAGGGTGTGACGTACAATGAGCAGTACTTC.

V gene TRBV18 combines with J gene TRBJ2-7; 12 bases are shared with TRBD1. The CDR3 contains 14 residues. V lost 5 bases, J lost 5 bases, and 4 bases stayed unmatched. Germline assignment: CDR1 KGHSH and CDR2 LQKENI. CDR3 sequence: CASSTGQGAHEQYF. CDR3 in DNA: TGTGCCAGCTCAACGGGACAGGGGGCCCACGAGCAGTACTTC.

The rearrangement joins TRBV6-5 to TRBJ1-1; the D gene is possibly TRBD1 (6 bases). Between the trimmed V and J ends, which lost 2 bases and 11 bases, there was a span of 9 bases. Germline values: CDR1 MNHEY, CDR2 SVGAGI. The CDR3 spans 11 residues. This CDR3 is CASSYLGGAFF. The CDR3, as DNA: TGTGCCAGCAGTTACCTTGGGGGCGCTTTCTTT.

This clonotype was found a few times. This chain uses TRBV20-1 with TRBJ2-3, with 10 bases lining up with TRBD1. Trimming cost V 6 bases and J 6 bases; bases outside gene matches: 15. The CDR3 runs to 16 residues. Germline CDR1 and CDR2: DFQATT and SNEGSKA (reference sequence). Written as DNA, the CDR3 is TGCAGTGCCCATCGAATCGGGACAGGGGTTTCTGATACGCAGTATTTT. Translation: CSAHRIGTGVSDTQYF.

This clonotype was detected only once. The V and J genes are TRBV29-1 and TRBJ2-5; the D gene is possibly TRBD2 (7 bases). The CDR3 loop spans 16 amino acids. From germline, CDR1 is SQVTM and CDR2 ANQGSEA. V lost 0 bases, J lost 4 bases, and 18 bases lay in between. In DNA, the CDR3 is TGCAGCGTTGAAGAGGCTCCGGGGGGCAGTCGAGAGACCCAGTACTTC. Its protein is CSVEEAPGGSRETQYF.

This clonotype has more than one count but fewer than ten. CDR3 nucleotides: TGTGCCACCAGCAGAGGTCCGGGTTTGGGCAATGAGCAGTTCTTC. This sequence encodes CATSRGPGLGNEQFF. This chain joins TRBV15 and TRBJ2-1; D is undetermined. CDR1 is LNHNV, CDR2 YYDKDF, per germline (reference sequence). The germline V and J ends were trimmed by 1 base and 6 bases, with 13 bases remaining between them. CDR3 length equals 15 residues.

This clonotype appeared a few times. The J gene is TRBJ1-2, the V gene TRBV7-9; D remains ambiguous. This CDR3 is 15 amino acids long. CDR1 and CDR2 from the germline V gene are SEHNR and FQNEAQ (reference sequence). Between the trimmed V and J ends, which lost 5 bases and 3 bases, there was a span of 16 bases. The CDR3 DNA reads TGTGCCAGCAGCCCGGCAGGTGGCGGAGACTATGGCTACACCTTC. As protein: CASSPAGGGDYGYTF.

On this clonotype itself: A read error may produce the germline difference seen at one junction end. V is TRBV7-9 and J is TRBJ2-2, with D unresolved. The CDR3 totals 14 residues. The germline V gene has CDR1 SEHNR and CDR2 FQNEAQ (reference sequence). In DNA form, the CDR3 reads TGTGCCAGCAACTTAGCACTGAACACCGGGGAGCTGTTTTTT. It yields the protein CASNLALNTGELFF.

The V gene is TRBV20-1, the J gene TRBJ2-7; D ambiguous. The CDR3 has 15 residues. The ends were cut back, 0 bases at V and 7 bases at J, with 19 bases in the middle. Germline values: CDR1 DFQATT, CDR2 SNEGSKA (reference sequence). The DNA for the CDR3 is TGCAGTGCTAGAGATCCAGCCCTGAGTACTGGAGAGCAGTACTTC. This gives the protein CSARDPALSTGEQYF.

The J gene is TRBJ2-3, the V gene TRBV11-2; perhaps TRBD1 as D (6 bases). Looked up from germline, CDR1 is SGHAT and CDR2 is FQNNGV. There are 15 residues in the CDR3. The ends were cut back, 5 bases at V and 8 bases at J, with 20 bases in the middle. The CDR3 loop is CASSRLVGASATQYF. DNA for the CDR3: TGTGCCAGCAGCCGCCTTGTGGGGGCGTCGGCTACGCAGTATTTT.

This clonotype came up a few times. The chain couples TRBV13 to TRBJ2-1; a possible D gene is TRBD2 (6 bases). The J call may not be correct, given that the DNA end is closer to TRBJ2-7. The CDR3 totals 15 residues. Germline V gene lookup returns CDR1 PRHDT and CDR2 FYEKMQ (reference sequence). CDR3 residues: CASSQSFGGYNEQYF. The CDR3 DNA reads TGTGCCAGCAGCCAAAGCTTTGGGGGGTACAATGAGCAGTACTTC.

The rearrangement uses TRBV7-8 and TRBJ2-2; D is uncertain. This CDR3 has 15 amino acids. Germline V gene lookup returns CDR1 SGHVS and CDR2 FQNEAQ. Between the trimmed V and J ends, which lost 5 bases and 0 bases, there was a span of 10 bases. DNA of the CDR3: TGTGCCAGCAGCCCCCTGGCAGCGAACACCGGGGAGCTGTTTTTT. Its translation: CASSPLAANTGELFF.

CDR3 nucleotides: TGTGCCAGCAGCCCCCGGGACCGGAGGGGTGAAAAACTGTTTTTT. This codes for CASSPRDRRGEKLFF. The gene calls are TRBV3-1 and TRBJ1-4; D might be TRBD1 (5 bases). CDR1 is LGHDT, CDR2 YNNKEL, per germline (reference sequence). V gave up 4 bases and J gave up 7 bases, with 16 bases separating them. CDR3 length: 15 amino acids. Filled out from reference TRBV3-1 and TRBJ1-4, the complete variable domain reads DTAVSQTPKYLVTQMGNDKSIKCEQNLGHDTMYWYKQDSKKFLKIMFSYNNKELIINETVPNRFSPKSPDKAHLNLHINSLELGDSAVYFCASSPRDRRGEKLFFGSGTQLSVL.

The rearrangement uses TRBV9 and TRBJ2-1, with D perhaps matching TRBD1 or TRBD2 (5 bases each). This CDR3 is 17 amino acids long. Between the trimmed V and J ends, which lost 0 bases and 0 bases, there was a span of 13 bases. Per the germline V gene, CDR1 is SGDLS and CDR2 is YYNGEE. In nucleotides, the CDR3 is TGTGCCAGCAGCGTAGGGAAGGGGACGAGCTCCTACAATGAGCAGTTCTTC. Translating gives CASSVGKGTSSYNEQFF. Based on the CDR3 plus reference TRBV9 and TRBJ2-1, the full variable domain is DSGVTQTPKHLITATGQRVTLRCSPRSGDLSVYWYQQSLDQGLQFLIQYYNGEERAKGNILERFSAQQFPDLHSELNLSSLELGDSALYFCASSVGKGTSSYNEQFFGPGTRLTVL.

This clonotype appeared a few times. The chain carries TRBV7-2 and TRBJ2-5, with TRBD2 identical over 7 bases. V trimming: 2 bases; J trimming: 0 bases; junction bases outside the gene matches: 3. Per the germline V gene, CDR1 is SGHTA and CDR2 is FQGNSA. The CDR3 loop spans 15 amino acids. The CDR3 nucleotides read TGTGCCAGCAGCTTATTCCTAGCGGACCAAGAGACCCAGTACTTC. Translation: CASSLFLADQETQYF.

CDR3 sequence (DNA): TGTGCCAGCAGCTTAGATGTGGAGGATAAAAAACTGTTTTTT. Translating it yields CASSLDVEDKKLFF. The chain is built from TRBV7-2 and TRBJ1-4; D not certain. Germline V gene lookup returns CDR1 SGHTA and CDR2 FQGNSA. The CDR3 sequence is 14 residues long. Trimming took off 1 base at V and 9 bases at J, with 12 bases between the two ends.

V is TRBV4-2 and J is TRBJ2-7; 10 bases are a match to TRBD2. The J segment lost 7 bases and the V segment lost 1 base, leaving 13 bases of the junction unmatched. From germline, CDR1 is LGHNA and CDR2 YNFKEQ. The CDR3 sequence is 17 residues long. The chain's CDR3 is CASSQGSGGITYNEQYF. The CDR3 DNA reads TGTGCCAGCAGCCAAGGTAGCGGGGGGATCACCTACAATGAGCAGTACTTC.

J is TRBJ2-7 and V is TRBV27; D tentatively fits TRBD1 or TRBD2 (5 bases each). Germline CDR1 MNHEY, CDR2 SMNVEV (reference sequence). Trimming left V 8 bases short and J 3 bases short, with 17 bases between. The length of the CDR3 is 14 residues. The CDR3 region has the DNA TGTGCCAGCGGGGGTGGGAACAGCTTCTACGAGCAGTACTTC. Encoded protein: CASGGGNSFYEQYF.

On this clonotype itself: A much more abundant neighbour one base away suggests this may be a read error. CDR3 amino acids: CASRLGTVLYEQYF. CDR3 nucleotide sequence: TGTGCCAGCAGACTAGGGACAGTACTCTACGAGCAGTACTTC. The chain is built from TRBV13 and TRBJ2-7, with 7 bases that match TRBD1. The germline gives CDR1 PRHDT, CDR2 FYEKMQ (reference sequence). The CDR3 covers 14 residues. V shed 6 bases, J shed 3 bases, and the junction held 8 bases outside the gene matches.

This clonotype has only a few counts. The chain links TRBV5-1 to TRBJ2-3; D may be TRBD1 (6 bases). Germline assignment: CDR1 SGHRS and CDR2 YFSETQ. The CDR3 is 15 amino acids. Trimming pared 3 bases from V and 1 base from J, leaving 12 bases between. CDR3 protein: CASSSAGAGTDTQYF. The DNA of the CDR3 is TGCGCCAGCAGCTCCGCAGGGGCGGGCACAGATACGCAGTATTTT.